The 10 T cell receptor beta chains below were found in one sample sequenced in a study of blood T cell repertoires in COVID-19 (dated by TCRdb to the early 2020s). Libraries were built with the immunoSEQ multiplex PCR assay. Imported from immuneACCESS, the table was reduced by TCRdb to in-frame sequences with V and J called. These copies leave out some clones; in studies compared against another copy, an unresolved V gene accounts for under half, and the cause of the remainder is not known. Across this sample there are under 300,000 clones, with more than 75% seen only once. Approximately 7.2% of the sample rests with the top ten. The sample consisted of peripheral blood. The receptors stem from an older woman with active or convalescent COVID-19.

This rearrangement joins TRBV18 to TRBJ2-7; TRBD1 aligns across 7 bases. After removal of 4 bases from V and 3 bases from J, the junction contained 12 bases not matched to a gene. In germline, CDR1 is KGHSH, CDR2 LQKENI. This CDR3 contains 16 residues. CDR3 region: CASSQLTGSTGYEQYF. CDR3 sequence (DNA): TGTGCCAGCTCACAACTGACAGGGTCTACCGGCTACGAGCAGTACTTC.

The chain combines TRBV4-1 with TRBJ1-2; D not resolved. Per germline, CDR1 MGHRA and CDR2 YSYEKL. V lost 5 bases, J lost 0 bases, and 7 bases lay in between. The CDR3 is 13 residues long. The CDR3 bases are TGCGCCAGCAGCTCCGCAGCTAACTATGGCTACACCTTC. Its protein product is CASSSAANYGYTF.

This clone was counted a single time. The chain has TRBV5-6 and TRBJ2-7; 11 positions match TRBD1. This CDR3 region has 15 residues. Germline lookup yields CDR1 SGHDT and CDR2 YYEEEE. Trimming at V came to 4 bases and at J to 4 bases, leaving 7 bases not matched to a gene. The CDR3 loop is CASSPGTGGFYEQYF. The CDR3 DNA sequence: TGTGCCAGCAGCCCAGGGACAGGGGGGTTTTACGAGCAGTACTTC. The entire variable domain, with the rest obtained from reference TRBV5-6 and TRBJ2-7, is as follows: DAGVTQSPTHLIKTRGQQVTLRCSPKSGHDTVSWYQQALGQGPQFIFQYYEEEERQRGNFPDRFSGHQFPNYSSELNVNALLLGDSALYLCASSPGTGGFYEQYFGPGTRLTVT.

This chain uses TRBV5-1 with TRBJ2-5; 7 bases align to TRBD2. The CDR3 spans 16 residues. V lost 5 bases, J lost 7 bases, and 17 bases stayed unmatched. Germline lookup yields CDR1 SGHRS and CDR2 YFSETQ. CDR3 residues: CASRTAGGTPGVTQYF. DNA of the CDR3: TGCGCCAGCAGAACCGCCGGGGGGACGCCCGGTGTGACCCAGTACTTC.

This clone was counted a single time. The J gene is TRBJ2-7, the V gene TRBV18; weak D call: TRBD2 (6 bases). This CDR3 is 12 amino acids long. The V gene's germline CDR1 is KGHSH and CDR2 LQKENI. V was pared by 5 bases and J by 4 bases, with 9 bases between. The CDR3 spells CASSGTRYEQYF. The DNA of the CDR3 is TGTGCCAGCTCAGGGACTCGATACGAGCAGTACTTC.

The chain links TRBV5-1 to TRBJ2-7; D gene ambiguous. Per the germline V gene, CDR1 is SGHRS and CDR2 is YFSETQ. The ends were cut back, 2 bases at V and 7 bases at J, with 13 bases in the middle. The CDR3 totals 13 residues. CDR3: CASSFSSAYEQYF. The DNA of the CDR3 is TGCGCCAGCAGCTTTTCTAGTGCGTATGAGCAGTACTTC.

The rearrangement links TRBV7-2 to TRBJ1-6; D not resolved. Trimming cost V 1 base and J 7 bases, with 8 bases left between them. The CDR3 is made up of 14 amino acids. Germline values: CDR1 SGHTA, CDR2 FQGNSA. The CDR3 reads CASSLGFENSPLHF. As DNA, the CDR3 is TGTGCCAGCAGCTTAGGTTTCGAGAATTCACCCCTCCACTTT.

The chain employs TRBV5-1 and TRBJ1-1; 7 bases align to TRBD1. The CDR3 is 18 amino acids. Germline assignment: CDR1 SGHRS and CDR2 YFSETQ. V dropped 2 bases and J dropped 1; count of bases not matched to a gene: 14. This CDR3 is CASSFRGATAGSNTEAFF. CDR3 DNA sequence: TGCGCCAGCAGCTTCAGGGGGGCAACCGCCGGATCGAACACTGAAGCTTTCTTT.

This chain connects TRBV7-2 to TRBJ2-2; 7 nucleotides align to TRBD2. J lost 6 bases, V lost 4 bases, and 2 bases had no gene match. The CDR3 extends over 13 amino acids. The germline CDR1 and CDR2 sequences are SGHTA and FQGNSA. The DNA for the CDR3 is TGTGCCAGCAGCTCGACTAGCCCCGGGGAGCTGTTTTTT. It codes for CASSSTSPGELFF.

The chain carries TRBV6-2 or TRBV6-3 and TRBJ2-3, with D possibly TRBD2 on 5 matching bases. Germline V gives CDR1 MNHEY, CDR2 SVGEGT. The CDR3 is made up of 17 amino acids. The V end lost 4 bases, the J end lost 2 bases, and 19 bases lay between the germline ends. CDR3 in amino acids: CASSWAAQRRITDTQYF. The CDR3 coding sequence is TGTGCCAGCAGTTGGGCAGCCCAGCGGCGTATCACAGATACGCAGTATTTT.